One and the same sample provided the 29 T cell receptor beta chains below, sequenced in a study of CD8 T cells in ankylosing spondylitis. Their recognized antigens are unknown. Using its own MiXCR run on the 5' RACE reads, TCRdb lists one record per CDR3 protein. The data show over 700,000 distinct CDR3 sequences, around 20% seen once. Regarding the study as a whole: A motif of 7 or 8 highly homologous TCR beta variants was seen as apparently characteristic of ankylosing spondylitis blood.

Input material: blood, either unsorted or a sorted T cell fraction (not recorded which). The source of these receptors is a male donor with ankylosing spondylitis.

The chain uses TRBV5-1 and TRBJ2-1; D ambiguous. V lost 0 bases, J lost 8 bases, and 9 bases lay in between. The CDR3 is 13 amino acids. The germline gives CDR1 SGHRS, CDR2 YFSETQ. The CDR3 reads CASSLAESDEQFF. Written as DNA, the CDR3 is TGCGCCAGCAGCTTGGCCGAGTCAGATGAGCAGTTCTTC. The full variable domain, rest sourced from reference TRBV5-1 and TRBJ2-1, is KAGVTQTPRYLIKTRGQQVTLSCSPISGHRSVSWYQQTPGQGLQFLFEYFSETQRNKGNFPGRFSGRQFSNSRSEMNVSTLELGDSALYLCASSLAESDEQFFGPGTRLTVL.

This chain joins TRBV12-3 or TRBV12-4 and TRBJ1-1; TRBD1 might be the D (5 bases). Trimming took 6 bases from V and 4 from J, leaving 21 bases between them. CDR3 length: 16 amino acids. This CDR3 reads CASSYPGGGYGTEAFF. The CDR3 nucleotides read TGTGCCAGCAGCTACCCCGGGGGGGGGTACGGCACTGAAGCTTTCTTT.

CDR3 in amino acids: CSATPGTRQETQYF. CDR3 nucleotide sequence: TGCAGTGCCACCCCCGGGACACGGCAAGAGACCCAGTACTTC. This rearrangement joins TRBV20-1 to TRBJ2-5; weak D call: TRBD1 (6 bases). V dropped 6 bases and J dropped 2 bases, with 16 bases sitting between them. The CDR3 is made up of 14 amino acids. Per the germline V gene, CDR1 is DFQATT and CDR2 is SNEGSKA (reference sequence).

DNA for the CDR3: TGTGCCAGCAGCCAGGGATCAGTAGGCAATCAGCCCCAGCATTTT. Encoded protein: CASSQGSVGNQPQHF. The V gene is TRBV3-1, the J gene TRBJ1-5; unclear D gene. Trimming left V 3 bases short and J 2 bases short, with 11 bases between. Germline V gene lookup returns CDR1 LGHDT and CDR2 YNNKEL (reference sequence). This CDR3 is built from 15 residues.

This clonotype was detected only a few times. The chain recombines TRBV7-9 with TRBJ2-1, with D perhaps TRBD2 (5 bases). Germline CDR1 is SEHNR and CDR2 is FQNEAQ (reference sequence). The CDR3 contains 14 residues. Trimming took 2 bases from V and 3 from J, leaving 8 bases between them. The CDR3 protein is CASSLISDYNEQFF. CDR3 DNA: TGTGCCAGCAGCTTAATTAGCGACTACAATGAGCAGTTCTTC. Supplemented by reference TRBV7-9 and TRBJ2-1, the full variable domain reads DTGVSQNPRHKITKRGQNVTFRCDPISEHNRLYWYRQTLGQGPEFLTYFQNEAQLEKSRLLSDRFSAERPKGSFSTLEIQRTEQGDSAMYLCASSLISDYNEQFFGPGTRLTVL.

This clonotype was seen a handful of times. The rearrangement links TRBV3-1 to TRBJ2-1, with D perhaps TRBD2 (5 bases). The V and J ends lost 5 bases and 0 bases respectively, with 17 bases between them. Germline V gives CDR1 LGHDT, CDR2 YNNKEL (reference sequence). The CDR3 totals 17 residues. CDR3 sequence reads: CASSTPATGGSYNEQFF. CDR3 nucleotide sequence: TGTGCCAGCAGCACCCCGGCGACTGGAGGCTCCTACAATGAGCAGTTCTTC.

The V call is TRBV20-1, the J call TRBJ2-7, with D maybe TRBD2 (5 bases). Between the trimmed V and J ends, which lost 1 base and 3 bases, there was a span of 28 bases. The CDR3 covers 19 residues. CDR1 DFQATT and CDR2 SNEGSKA come from the germline V gene (reference sequence). In DNA, the CDR3 is TGCAGTGCTAGAGGGCGTGTCGGGGAAGTGTGGAGCCGATACTACGAGCAGTACTTC. Its translation is CSARGRVGEVWSRYYEQYF.

V and J are TRBV5-1 and TRBJ2-3; 8 bases map to TRBD2. The CDR3 length is 15 residues. Germline V lookup: CDR1 SGHRS, CDR2 YFSETQ. V lost 4 bases and J lost 3; bases outside the gene matches: 7. CDR3 sequence: CASSIGTSATDTQYF. DNA of the CDR3: TGCGCCAGCAGCATCGGGACTAGTGCTACAGATACGCAGTATTTT.

This clonotype was seen more than once but under ten times. The chain recombines TRBV28 with TRBJ2-5; D is perhaps TRBD1 or TRBD2 (5 bases each). Looked up from germline, CDR1 is MDHEN and CDR2 is SYDVKM. The CDR3 is 12 amino acids. Trimming took 5 bases from V and 5 from J, leaving 9 bases between them. The CDR3 DNA follows: TGTGCCAGCAGTCGTTGGGGGGAGACCCAGTACTTC. This translates into CASSRWGETQYF. Complete variable domain (other parts from reference TRBV28 and TRBJ2-5): DVKVTQSSRYLVKRTGEKVFLECVQDMDHENMFWYRQDPGLGLRLIYFSYDVKMKEKGDIPEGYSVSREKKERFSLILESASTNQTSMYLCASSRWGETQYFGPGTRLLVL.

The rearrangement uses TRBV11-1 and TRBJ2-1; D gene uncertain. Germline-derived CDR1 and CDR2 are SGHAT and FQDESV (reference sequence). CDR3 length: 15 residues. The V and J ends lost 5 bases and 7 bases respectively, with 18 bases between them. CDR3 residues: CASSPPDPNWNEQFF. CDR3 nucleotide sequence: TGTGCCAGCAGCCCTCCGGATCCCAATTGGAATGAGCAGTTCTTC.

This clonotype was picked up a small number of times. V and J are TRBV29-1 and TRBJ1-1; D gene ambiguous. CDR3 length equals 13 residues. V was cut by 5 bases and J by 4 bases, with 14 bases left in between. CDR1 SQVTM and CDR2 ANQGSEA come from the germline V gene. The CDR3 loop is CSVISRYLTEAFF. The CDR3, as DNA: TGCAGCGTTATTAGCCGTTATCTCACTGAAGCTTTCTTT.

This clonotype was detected ten times or more. This rearrangement joins TRBV9 to TRBJ1-1; D perhaps matches TRBD1 (5 bases). CDR3 size: 13 residues. Deletions cut 2 bases from V and 3 bases from J, with 8 bases between. Per the germline V gene, CDR1 is SGDLS and CDR2 is YYNGEE. CDR3 region: CASSVGRDTEAFF. CDR3 bases: TGTGCCAGCAGCGTGGGACGGGACACTGAAGCTTTCTTT.

This clonotype was found a few times. The CDR3 bases are TGCAGTGCTAGAGATAGGTCGAACACTGAAGCTTTCTTT. Protein: CSARDRSNTEAFF. The chain uses TRBV20-1 and TRBJ1-1; D ambiguous. V lost 0 bases and J lost 1, with 6 bases in between. The CDR3 spans 13 residues. Germline V gene lookup returns CDR1 DFQATT and CDR2 SNEGSKA (reference sequence).

This clonotype was picked up a small number of times. The rearrangement joins TRBV7-7 to TRBJ2-3; 13 nucleotides align to TRBD2. V shed 5 bases, J shed 0 bases, and the junction held 8 bases outside the gene matches. The CDR3 is made up of 18 amino acids. In germline, CDR1 is SSHAT, CDR2 FNYEAQ (reference sequence). Here the CDR3 reads CASSPGTSGTTSTDTQYF. Written as DNA, the CDR3 is TGTGCCAGCAGCCCGGGGACTAGCGGGACAACTAGCACAGATACGCAGTATTTT.

This clonotype was counted only a few times. The V and J genes are TRBV12-3 or TRBV12-4 and TRBJ1-5; no reliable D call. Trimming took 2 bases from V and 6 from J, leaving 14 bases between them. The CDR3 totals 15 residues. CDR3 amino acids: CASSLRGSGFQPQHF. In DNA form, the CDR3 reads TGTGCCAGCAGTTTACGAGGGTCGGGGTTTCAGCCCCAGCATTTT.

This chain joins TRBV29-1 and TRBJ2-1; D is ambiguous. This CDR3 is built from 16 residues. Germline-derived CDR1 and CDR2 are SQVTM and ANQGSEA. V was trimmed by 4 bases and J by 3 bases, leaving 19 bases between them. The CDR3 bases are TGCAGCGTTGTTTTGGAATCGGTAGCAGACTACAATGAGCAGTTCTTC. It is translated as CSVVLESVADYNEQFF.

The rearrangement uses TRBV11-2 and TRBJ2-5; possible D gene TRBD1, 6 bases. Per the germline V gene, CDR1 is SGHAT and CDR2 is FQNNGV. V shed 5 bases and J shed 3 bases, with 13 bases lying between them. This CDR3 spans 14 amino acids. Here the CDR3 reads CASSKTWTEETQYF. As DNA, the CDR3 is TGTGCCAGCAGCAAAACCTGGACAGAAGAGACCCAGTACTTC.

The chain employs TRBV12-3 or TRBV12-4 and TRBJ1-2; D may be TRBD1 (5 bases). The CDR3 length is 13 residues. V was shortened by 3 bases and J by 7 bases, with 12 bases between the two germline ends. The CDR3 DNA reads TGTGCCAGCAGTTTTTGGCGGGGGGGTGGCTACACCTTC. Translated, it gives CASSFWRGGGYTF.

This clonotype appeared many times. The chain recombines TRBV6-5 with TRBJ2-1; D gene unclear. Trimming stripped 6 bases from V and 7 bases from J, with 7 bases between. Looked up from germline, CDR1 is MNHEY and CDR2 is SVGAGI. This CDR3 has 11 amino acids. CDR3 coding DNA: TGTGCCAGCAGGCGGTCAAATGAGCAGTTCTTC. The encoded protein is CASRRSNEQFF.

This clonotype was recorded a few times. V gene TRBV18 combines with J gene TRBJ2-5; 7 bases map to TRBD2. V was clipped by 1 base and J by 3 bases; unmatched bases: 2. The CDR3 is made up of 14 amino acids. CDR1 and CDR2 from the germline V gene are KGHSH and LQKENI. The CDR3 loop reads CASSPQGGEETQYF. CDR3 coding DNA: TGTGCCAGCTCACCACAGGGAGGGGAAGAGACCCAGTACTTC.

V usage is TRBV12-3 or TRBV12-4 and J usage is TRBJ1-1, with D perhaps matching TRBD1 (5 bases). V was shortened by 5 bases and J by 1 base, with 14 bases between the two germline ends. CDR3 size: 15 residues. The CDR3 DNA reads as TGTGCCAGCAGTCGCCCCCCCGGGGGGAACACTGAAGCTTTCTTT. Translation: CASSRPPGGNTEAFF.

This chain links TRBV5-1 with TRBJ2-7; 9 positions agree with TRBD2. Germline values: CDR1 SGHRS, CDR2 YFSETQ. The CDR3 has 15 amino acids. The trim removed 5 bases at V and 1 base at J, leaving 7 bases unmatched. CDR3 sequence (DNA): TGCGCCAGCAGACTGGCGCTAGCGGGGTCCTACGAGCAGTACTTC. Encoded protein: CASRLALAGSYEQYF.

There are a few counts of this clonotype. The chain is built from TRBV12-3 or TRBV12-4 and TRBJ2-1, with 8 positions matching TRBD1. With 6 bases clipped from V and 9 bases from J, the junction kept 10 bases outside the gene matches. The CDR3 loop spans 14 amino acids. CDR3 DNA: TGTGCCAGCAGCGACAGGGGTTTTGACATTGAGCAGTTCTTC. Its translation: CASSDRGFDIEQFF.

This chain joins TRBV4-3 and TRBJ2-5; 7 positions match TRBD1. J gave up 5 bases and V 0 bases, and 12 bases lay outside the gene matches. Per germline, CDR1 LGHNA and CDR2 YSLEER. CDR3 length: 17 amino acids. CDR3 sequence: CASSQEQGRSPAETQYF. Here the CDR3 DNA reads TGCGCCAGCAGCCAAGAACAGGGGCGAAGTCCCGCGGAGACCCAGTACTTC.

This chain connects TRBV29-1 to TRBJ1-2, with 9 bases aligning to TRBD1. Trimming at V came to 3 bases and at J to 8 bases, leaving 7 bases not matched to a gene. CDR1 and CDR2 (germline): SQVTM, ANQGSEA. The CDR3 length is 13 residues. CDR3: CSVEGTGMRGYTF. The CDR3 DNA reads as TGCAGCGTTGAGGGGACAGGGATGAGGGGCTACACCTTC.

This clonotype was counted between two and nine times. The V and J genes are TRBV28 and TRBJ2-7; D is unresolved. Per germline, CDR1 MDHEN and CDR2 SYDVKM. The CDR3 is 14 residues long. Trimming pared 5 bases from V and 2 bases from J, leaving 13 bases between. The CDR3 reads CASSVDGPTYEQYF. CDR3 DNA: TGTGCCAGCAGTGTAGACGGCCCCACCTACGAGCAGTACTTC. Using reference TRBV28 and TRBJ2-7 for the parts outside the CDR3, the full variable domain is DVKVTQSSRYLVKRTGEKVFLECVQDMDHENMFWYRQDPGLGLRLIYFSYDVKMKEKGDIPEGYSVSREKKERFSLILESASTNQTSMYLCASSVDGPTYEQYFGPGTRLTVT.

The gene calls are TRBV7-9 and TRBJ1-1; the match to TRBD1 covers 9 bases. The CDR3 is 13 amino acids. V lost 7 bases to trimming and J lost 6 bases; unmatched junction nucleotides: 6. Germline CDR1 reads SEHNR; CDR2 reads FQNEAQ (reference sequence). CDR3 nucleotide sequence: TGTGCCAGCAACATACAGGGGGCGTCTGAAGCTTTCTTT. Translating gives CASNIQGASEAFF. Based on the CDR3 plus reference TRBV7-9 and TRBJ1-1, the full variable domain is DTGVSQNPRHKITKRGQNVTFRCDPISEHNRLYWYRQTLGQGPEFLTYFQNEAQLEKSRLLSDRFSAERPKGSFSTLEIQRTEQGDSAMYLCASNIQGASEAFFGQGTRLTVV.

This clonotype was picked up a small number of times. This chain uses TRBV5-1 with TRBJ1-1; D gene uncertain. The germline V gene has CDR1 SGHRS and CDR2 YFSETQ. Trimming removed 0 bases from V and 4 bases from J, with 10 bases in between. The CDR3 has 14 amino acids. In DNA form, the CDR3 reads TGCGCCAGCAGCTTGGTTGCACCTCCCACTGAAGCTTTCTTT. This encodes CASSLVAPPTEAFF.

The V and J genes are TRBV4-3 and TRBJ2-1, with 10 bases aligning to TRBD2. Germline CDR1 reads LGHNA; CDR2 reads YSLEER. Trimming cost V 4 bases and J 8 bases; bases outside gene matches: 8. This CDR3 region has 15 residues. The DNA of the CDR3 is TGCGCCAGCAGCCGCCAGCGGGAGGGCCTCGATGAGCAGTTCTTC. It translates to CASSRQREGLDEQFF.